Shown below are 16 T cell receptor beta chains from a single sample sequenced in a study of OX40 agonist ivuxolimab in advanced cancers. Sequencing was performed with immunoSEQ multiplex PCR; in TCRdb, only in-frame clones are kept and a portion is missing. The repertoire holds about 91,000 clones, with 84% as singletons. The sequencing here drew on CD4+ or CD8+ T cells sorted from blood, taken in a trial of the OX40 agonist ivuxolimab. The receptors originated from an adult with an advanced solid tumor such as melanoma, head and neck, liver or kidney cancer.

CDR3 in DNA: TGTGCCAGCAGCGAAAGGACAGGGAAAAACATTCAGTACTTC. This gives the protein CASSERTGKNIQYF. J is TRBJ2-4 and V is TRBV2; 8 nucleotides agree with TRBD1. This CDR3 is 14 amino acids long. Germline CDR1 SNHLY, CDR2 FYNNEI. The ends lost 6 bases at V and 4 bases at J; junction bases unmatched: 5.

This clone was found a few times. This CDR3 is CASRRPEQGAGNTIYF. The CDR3 coding sequence is TGTGCCAGCAGACGTCCAGAACAGGGGGCGGGAAACACCATATATTTT. The V and J genes are TRBV28 and TRBJ1-3; 9 bases are shared with TRBD1. CDR3 size: 16 residues. Germline CDR1 MDHEN, CDR2 SYDVKM. Germline trimming cut 6 bases from V and 4 bases from J; bases unmatched to any gene: 10.

The J gene is TRBJ1-1, the V gene TRBV7-3; no reliable D call. V lost 3 bases and J lost 8, with 13 bases in between. The V gene's germline CDR1 is SGHTA and CDR2 FQGTGA. The CDR3 has 13 residues. The CDR3 sequence: CASSFTFEREAFF. The DNA for the CDR3 is TGTGCCAGCAGCTTTACTTTTGAGAGAGAAGCTTTCTTT.

CDR3: CASSYTPGTGSYNEQFF. CDR3 nucleotide sequence: TGTGCCAGCAGCTATACTCCCGGGACAGGGTCCTACAATGAGCAGTTCTTC. The genes are TRBV11-1 and TRBJ2-1; TRBD1 agrees at 9 bases. Losses at the gene ends were 4 bases for V and 1 base for J; bases not matched to a gene: 8. In germline, CDR1 is SGHAT, CDR2 FQDESV (reference sequence). This CDR3 contains 17 residues.

The chain uses TRBV18 and TRBJ2-3; 7 bases align to TRBD1. CDR1 KGHSH and CDR2 LQKENI come from the germline V gene. V dropped 5 bases and J dropped 4; count of bases not matched to a gene: 6. This CDR3 has 14 amino acids. The CDR3 DNA reads as TGTGCCAGCTCAAAATCGACAGGGCCAGATACGCAGTATTTT. Protein product: CASSKSTGPDTQYF.

The chain employs TRBV28 and TRBJ1-6; a weak D match, TRBD1 (6 bases). CDR3 length equals 13 residues. Germline assignment: CDR1 MDHEN and CDR2 SYDVKM. The ends were cut back, 5 bases at V and 9 bases at J, with 11 bases in the middle. CDR3 in amino acids: CASSTTQGSPLHF. The CDR3, as DNA: TGTGCCAGCAGTACCACACAGGGTTCACCCCTCCACTTT.

The chain links TRBV7-2 to TRBJ1-5; D is undetermined. CDR1 is SGHTA, CDR2 FQGNSA, per germline. V was clipped by 3 bases and J by 2 bases, with 5 bases between them. The length of the CDR3 is 13 residues. In DNA, the CDR3 is TGTGCCAGCAGCTTTTACGGCAATCAGCCCCAGCATTTT. Protein: CASSFYGNQPQHF.

This chain links TRBV9 with TRBJ1-5, with D unresolved. This CDR3 comprises 13 residues. Germline V gene sequence: CDR1 SGDLS, CDR2 YYNGEE. V was cut by 0 bases and J by 9 bases, with 10 bases left in between. CDR3 protein: CASSVDTGPPQHF. In DNA form, the CDR3 reads TGTGCCAGCAGCGTAGATACGGGCCCGCCCCAGCATTTT.

V is TRBV7-9 and J is TRBJ1-3, with 8 bases lining up with TRBD1. The length of the CDR3 is 14 residues. Per germline, CDR1 SEHNR and CDR2 FQNEAQ (reference sequence). Trimming took 4 bases from V and 5 from J; bases not matched to a gene: 4. The CDR3 reads CASSSDRERNTIYF. The CDR3 DNA is TGTGCCAGCAGCTCGGACAGGGAGAGAAACACCATATATTTT.

V gene TRBV6-1 combines with J gene TRBJ1-2; maybe TRBD1 (6 bases). Trimming cost V 6 bases and J 0 bases, with 14 bases left between them. The CDR3 has 15 residues. Germline CDR1 is MNHNS and CDR2 is SASEGT. The CDR3 region has the DNA TGTGCCAGCAGACTACGGGACACAACTAACTATGGCTACACCTTC. It yields the protein CASRLRDTTNYGYTF.

The chain carries TRBV18 and TRBJ1-4, with D perhaps TRBD1 (6 bases). The V end lost 3 bases, the J end lost 5 bases, and 13 bases lay between the germline ends. The germline gives CDR1 KGHSH, CDR2 LQKENI. The CDR3 spans 15 residues. Here the CDR3 DNA reads TGTGCCAGCTCACCTAGGACAGCTGAGAATGAAAAACTGTTTTTT. Translation gives CASSPRTAENEKLFF.

The chain joins TRBV11-2 to TRBJ2-1; D may be TRBD1 (6 bases). The CDR3 consists of 15 residues. The germline V gene encodes CDR1 SGHAT and CDR2 FQNNGV. The V end was cut by 4 bases, the J end by 5 bases, with 15 bases between. Here the CDR3 reads CASSSKGEINNEQFF. The CDR3 region has the DNA TGTGCCAGCAGCTCCAAGGGGGAGATAAACAATGAGCAGTTCTTC.

The chain is built from TRBV7-2 and TRBJ2-1; 9 bases are shared with TRBD2. This CDR3 is 15 amino acids long. Germline CDR1 and CDR2: SGHTA and FQGNSA. The J segment lost 5 bases and the V segment lost 5 bases, leaving 7 bases of the junction unmatched. The CDR3 region is CASSRRLAENNEQFF. The CDR3 nucleotides read TGTGCCAGCAGCCGCCGACTAGCGGAAAACAATGAGCAGTTCTTC. Looking up the rest from reference TRBV7-2 and TRBJ2-1 gives the full variable domain: GAGVSQSPSNKVTEKGKDVELRCDPISGHTALYWYRQSLGQGLEFLIYFQGNSAPDKSGLPSDRFSAERTGGSVSTLTIQRTQQEDSAVYLCASSRRLAENNEQFFGPGTRLTVL.

A single count supports this clone. The V gene is TRBV19, the J gene TRBJ2-1; no clear D gene. Trimming pared 5 bases from V and 9 bases from J, leaving 14 bases between. The CDR3 spans 13 residues. Germline V gives CDR1 LNHDA, CDR2 SQIVND (reference sequence). The CDR3 loop reads CASSPQTVPEQFF. CDR3 nucleotides: TGTGCCAGTAGTCCCCAGACGGTTCCTGAGCAGTTCTTC.

In its sample, this clone was seen once. The V call is TRBV10-3, the J call TRBJ1-2; weak D call: TRBD1 (5 bases). From germline, CDR1 is ENHRY and CDR2 SYGVKD. This CDR3 has 12 amino acids. Trimming removed 10 bases from V and 3 bases from J, with 12 bases in between. CDR3 bases: TGTGCCACCGGGGGGTCCGACTATGGCTACACCTTC. Protein sequence: CATGGSDYGYTF.

This clone was observed once. The rearrangement uses TRBV4-3 and TRBJ2-2, with D tentatively TRBD1 (6 bases). In germline, CDR1 is LGHNA, CDR2 YSLEER. The CDR3 loop spans 15 amino acids. Trimming removed 4 bases at V and 4 bases at J, with 13 bases between. The CDR3 sequence: CASSRRTEATGELFF. The CDR3 DNA sequence: TGCGCCAGCAGCCGCAGGACAGAGGCCACCGGGGAGCTGTTTTTT.